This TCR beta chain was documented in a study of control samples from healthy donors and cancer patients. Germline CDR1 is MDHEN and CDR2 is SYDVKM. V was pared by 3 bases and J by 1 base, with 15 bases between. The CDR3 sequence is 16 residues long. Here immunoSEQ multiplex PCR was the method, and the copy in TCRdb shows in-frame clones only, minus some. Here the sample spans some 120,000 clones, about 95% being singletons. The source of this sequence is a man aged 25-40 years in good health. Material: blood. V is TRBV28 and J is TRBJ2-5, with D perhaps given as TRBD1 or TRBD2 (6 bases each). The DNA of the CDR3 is TGTGCCAGCAGTTTTCGGGGGCAGGGGATCCAAGAGACCCAGTACTTC. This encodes CASSFRGQGIQETQYF.